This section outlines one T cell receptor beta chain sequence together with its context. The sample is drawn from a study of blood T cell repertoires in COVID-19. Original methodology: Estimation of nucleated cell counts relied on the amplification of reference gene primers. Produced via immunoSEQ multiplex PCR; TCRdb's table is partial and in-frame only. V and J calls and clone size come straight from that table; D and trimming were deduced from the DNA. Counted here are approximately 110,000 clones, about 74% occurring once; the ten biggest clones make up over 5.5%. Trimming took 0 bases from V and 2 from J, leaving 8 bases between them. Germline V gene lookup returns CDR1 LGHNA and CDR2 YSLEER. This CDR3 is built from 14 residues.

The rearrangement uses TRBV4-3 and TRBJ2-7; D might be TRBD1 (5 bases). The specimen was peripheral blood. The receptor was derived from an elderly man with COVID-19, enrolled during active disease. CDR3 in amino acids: CASSQDPGPYEQYF. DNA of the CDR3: TGCGCCAGCAGCCAAGACCCAGGGCCCTACGAGCAGTACTTC.